This T cell receptor beta chain emerged from a study of beta chain features in type 1 diabetes. The CDR3 length is 13 residues. V lost 2 bases to trimming and J lost 6 bases, with 11 bases between them. Germline V gives CDR1 SGHTA, CDR2 FQGTGA. This clone has more than one count but fewer than ten. Every isolated RNA sample was fully reverse transcribed, so sequencing captured expressed TCRB transcripts. Clones were read by immunoSEQ multiplex PCR, and TCRdb kept only the in-frame ones, dropping some. The data contain under 900,000 clones, about a sixth of them singletons. This clonotype was obtained from a woman younger than 35 in good health. Sequencing was performed on naive CD4+ T cells from blood. V and J are TRBV7-3 and TRBJ2-7; D gene ambiguous. In nucleotides, the CDR3 is TGTGCCAGCAGCTTATCCCGTGATTCCGAGCAGTACTTC. Protein product: CASSLSRDSEQYF.